This passage covers 5 T cell receptor beta chains from one sample sequenced in a study of blood T cell repertoires in COVID-19. TCRdb's copy holds only in-frame clones and misses some; the assay was immunoSEQ multiplex PCR. Of a few hundred thousand clones detected, about 88% appear once; the ten largest clones hold roughly 4%. The sample taken for sequencing was peripheral blood. The receptor source for this set is a man aged 18 to 30 with active or convalescent COVID-19.

The chain has TRBV10-2 and TRBJ1-6; D may be TRBD1 (6 bases). Germline V CDR1 and CDR2: WSHSY, SAAADI. This CDR3 spans 14 amino acids. Trimming removed 6 bases from V and 6 bases from J, with 12 bases in between. Here the CDR3 DNA reads TGCGCCAGCAGAGACGACAGGAGTAATTCACCCCTCCACTTT. Protein: CASRDDRSNSPLHF.

This clone showed up just a few times. The V and J genes are TRBV7-2 and TRBJ2-1; 11 bases match TRBD2. Germline V gene lookup returns CDR1 SGHTA and CDR2 FQGNSA. CDR3 length equals 19 residues. V was clipped by 5 bases and J by 4 bases; unmatched bases: 16. The DNA of the CDR3 is TGTGCCAGCAGCCAAAGGAAATCTTTAGCGGGAGGGCCATACAATGAGCAGTTCTTC. Its protein product is CASSQRKSLAGGPYNEQFF.

The J gene is TRBJ2-3, the V gene TRBV6-5, with 10 bases identical to TRBD2. The junction had 7 bases not matched to a gene; V was cut back by 4 bases and J by 6 bases. The CDR3 length is 15 residues. CDR1 is MNHEY, CDR2 SVGAGI, per germline. For the CDR3, the DNA is TGTGCCAGCAGTTCAGCGGGAGGGCCGGGTGATACGCAGTATTTT. As protein: CASSSAGGPGDTQYF.

On this clone itself: In the same sample, other DNA sequences code for this CDR3. The chain has TRBV5-6 and TRBJ2-5; D might be TRBD1 (6 bases). This CDR3 has 14 amino acids. V was pared by 1 base and J by 5 bases, with 12 bases between. Looked up from germline, CDR1 is SGHDT and CDR2 is YYEEEE. CDR3 sequence reads: CASSLWGRGETQYF. CDR3 coding DNA: TGTGCCAGCAGCTTGTGGGGGCGCGGGGAGACCCAGTACTTC.

The CDR3 DNA is TGTGCCAGCAGCCCCGGGACAGGCTACAATGAGCAGTTCTTC. It is translated as CASSPGTGYNEQFF. The V gene is TRBV9, the J gene TRBJ2-1; 8 bases fit TRBD1. The junction had 3 bases not matched to a gene; V was cut back by 4 bases and J by 3 bases. Germline CDR1 is SGDLS and CDR2 is YYNGEE. The CDR3 is 14 residues long.